This T cell receptor (beta chain) was captured by sequencing in a study of regulatory T cells in long-lasting Graves disease. Study-level findings and limits: TRBV28, TRBJ1-2 and TRBJ2-5 emerged as the favored segments in persistent disease.

The time point: newly diagnosed GD, antithyroid drugs for less than 3 months. From RNA extracted from PBMCs, the TCR library was made. This clonotype has a count of ten or more. What it binds is not known. Through Arm-PCR of CDR3 regions and iRepertoire HTBI primers, TCR beta libraries were built. TCRdb redid the calling of the multiplex PCR reads with MiXCR, one entry per CDR3 protein. This table holds 400,000 to 550,000 distinct CDR3 sequences, approximately 15% found once. V shed 2 bases and J shed 2 bases, with 2 bases lying between them. In germline, CDR1 is GTSNPN, CDR2 SVGIG (reference sequence). The CDR3 has 11 residues. These same data were also listed under a study on T cells in Graves' hyperthyroidism and ophthalmopathy.

The TCR was taken from a woman between 25 and 40 years old with Graves disease. The specimen comprised peripheral blood mononuclear cells (PBMCs), sampled at new diagnosis, from a patient treated with antithyroid drugs. The rearrangement links TRBV30 to TRBJ2-3; D remains ambiguous. The CDR3 region is CAWSFTDTQYF. The CDR3, as DNA: TGTGCCTGGAGTTTCACAGATACGCAGTATTTT.